This T cell receptor (beta chain) is from a study of T cell clones after liver transplantation. Study overall: TCRbeta sequencing after a pre-transplant mixed lymphocyte reaction identified graft-donor-reactive clones, later tracked in post-transplant blood.

A note on this clone: Its antigen is currently unknown.

Findings of the study overall: These preliminary findings come from unstandardized post-transplant sampling times. Migration into the graft, not deletion, may explain lost graft donor-reactive T cells.

Data came from immunoSEQ multiplex PCR; TCRdb stores just in-frame clones and leaves some out. The sample yields some 120,000 clones, roughly nine tenths seen once. The germline CDR1 and CDR2 sequences are SGHRS and YFSETQ. V was shortened by 1 base and J by 5 bases, with 34 bases between the two germline ends. This CDR3 is 21 amino acids long. The source is a human patient who received a liver transplant. Some of these T cells may belong to the graft donor. Material: CD4+ T cells from blood, obtained 12 months after liver transplant. The chain carries TRBV5-1 and TRBJ2-7, with a weak D call TRBD1 (6 bases). CDR3 region: CASSLPQSAQGTTQRRNEQYF. Written as DNA, the CDR3 is TGCGCCAGCAGCTTGCCTCAAAGTGCTCAGGGGACCACCCAGAGGAGGAACGAGCAGTACTTC.